The TCR beta chain under discussion was sequenced for a study of cytomegalovirus exposure and HLA in healthy donors. The study ran its PCR with 60 Vbeta and 13 Jbeta primers. The protocol was immunoSEQ multiplex PCR, while the TCRdb copy is restricted to in-frame clones and leaves out a portion. The table has more than 200,000 clones, roughly four fifths seen once; the top ten hold 0.2% to 0.25%. The CDR3 is 15 residues long. CDR1 and CDR2 (germline): MNHNS, SASEGT. The V and J ends lost 4 bases and 3 bases respectively, with 15 bases between them. Findings of the study overall: A missense DCLRE1C variant was associated with V- and J-gene trimming of TCR beta chains in a later analysis, and an independent cohort replicated the association. Being productive about 90% or about 30% of the time was typical of most TCR beta V segments in an earlier analysis.

In regard to this clone: Antigen: not known.

The receptor was derived from a girl aged 2-10 years in good health and CMV-seronegative. This sequence joins TRBV6-1 and TRBJ1-1; D ambiguous. The sequencing input was PBMCs. In DNA form, the CDR3 reads TGTGCCAGCAGTGGACCCTTGGCAGGCTACACTGAAGCTTTCTTT. Protein sequence: CASSGPLAGYTEAFF.